This paragraph reports one T cell receptor (beta chain). Per the germline V gene, CDR1 is SGHDT and CDR2 is YYEEEE. The CDR3 sequence is 15 residues long. V was clipped by 5 bases and J by 4 bases, with 17 bases between them. This sample was taken from a study of shared clonotypes between healthy human individuals. Study overall: Per-donor plates numbered three CD4 naive, three CD4 memory, two CD8 naive and one CD8 memory.

Some 30,000 T cell genomes, or approximately 200 ng DNA, went into the sorted-subset replicate PCRs. The table came from immunoSEQ multiplex PCR; TCRdb's copy has only in-frame clones and leaves some out. The sample shows some 2.4 million clones, roughly 93% of them seen only once. The chain couples TRBV5-6 to TRBJ2-3; D tentatively fits TRBD1 or TRBD2 (5 bases each). This TCR came from a man between 18 and 35 years old in good health. Some clones in this sample may be carry-over from other donors' samples. Sample: naive CD4+ T cells from PBMCs. Noted subset: CD45RA+ positively selected. The CDR3 is CASSRGPRHSDTQYF. CDR3 DNA sequence: TGTGCCAGCAGTCGGGGCCCGCGCCACTCAGATACGCAGTATTTT.